This is a list of T cell receptor beta chains from one sample in a study of control samples from healthy donors and cancer patients. Data came from immunoSEQ multiplex PCR; TCRdb stores just in-frame clones and leaves some out. The sample consists of some 120,000 clones, 80% to 95% of them appearing once. Sequenced material: blood. These receptors were collected from a man between 18 and 35 years old in good health. Each CDR3 is given with its conserved first and last residue. The D gene is left open where the match is weak. Part of the rows lack a size; the others show once, few, many or a class for expanded clones.

clone_size: -; v_call: TRBV2; j_call: TRBJ2-1; d_call: -; cdr3_aa: CASKYRGEQFF
clone_size: -; v_call: TRBV30; j_call: TRBJ2-1; d_call: TRBD2; cdr3_aa: CAWTSGSGEQFF
clone_size: once; v_call: TRBV15; j_call: TRBJ2-7; d_call: TRBD2; cdr3_aa: CATSRVSGVRTYEQYF
clone_size: -; v_call: TRBV19; j_call: TRBJ2-6; d_call: -; cdr3_aa: CASRGGSSGANVLTF
clone_size: -; v_call: TRBV3-1/TRBV3-2; j_call: TRBJ1-3; d_call: TRBD1; cdr3_aa: CASSHPRDGQGAVGNTIYF
clone_size: -; v_call: TRBV4-1; j_call: TRBJ1-2; d_call: TRBD1; cdr3_aa: CASSRTGEDYGYTF
clone_size: -; v_call: TRBV19; j_call: TRBJ2-5; d_call: -; cdr3_aa: CASRRDQLVETQYF
clone_size: -; v_call: TRBV6-1; j_call: TRBJ2-1; d_call: -; cdr3_aa: CASSERQRLYNEQFF
clone_size: -; v_call: TRBV28; j_call: TRBJ1-6; d_call: -; cdr3_aa: CASISDPFGSPLHF
clone_size: -; v_call: TRBV30; j_call: TRBJ1-1; d_call: -; cdr3_aa: CAGRPIRDTEAFF
clone_size: -; v_call: TRBV10-1; j_call: TRBJ2-1; d_call: TRBD1; cdr3_aa: CASSETGTGTEQFF
clone_size: -; v_call: TRBV24-1; j_call: TRBJ2-3; d_call: -; cdr3_aa: CATRGTFTDTQYF
clone_size: -; v_call: TRBV11-2; j_call: TRBJ1-4; d_call: TRBD1; cdr3_aa: CASSFRGQGEKLFF
clone_size: -; v_call: TRBV3-1/TRBV3-2; j_call: TRBJ1-1; d_call: -; cdr3_aa: CASSQSRGGYTEAFF
clone_size: -; v_call: TRBV6-4; j_call: TRBJ2-3; d_call: TRBD2; cdr3_aa: CASSLGASGPDTQYF
clone_size: -; v_call: TRBV6-2/TRBV6-3; j_call: TRBJ1-1; d_call: -; cdr3_aa: CASSYKQVTEAFF
clone_size: few; v_call: TRBV15; j_call: TRBJ1-5; d_call: -; cdr3_aa: CATSKERGLSNQPQHF
clone_size: -; v_call: TRBV19; j_call: TRBJ1-5; d_call: -; cdr3_aa: CASREGWLGGQPQHF
clone_size: -; v_call: TRBV6-1; j_call: TRBJ2-5; d_call: -; cdr3_aa: CASSEVSRGAETQYF
clone_size: -; v_call: TRBV24-1; j_call: TRBJ2-5; d_call: -; cdr3_aa: CATSDRTGQETQYF
clone_size: -; v_call: TRBV11-3; j_call: TRBJ1-2; d_call: -; cdr3_aa: CASSLWDLGTGDYGYTF
clone_size: -; v_call: TRBV11-2; j_call: TRBJ1-2; d_call: -; cdr3_aa: CATWGGYGYTF
clone_size: -; v_call: TRBV30; j_call: TRBJ2-2; d_call: TRBD1; cdr3_aa: CAWSVDRGGAGELFF
clone_size: -; v_call: TRBV9; j_call: TRBJ1-3; d_call: -; cdr3_aa: CASSPYGNTIYF